Included here is one T cell receptor (beta chain) sequence, with context. In the original processing: Estimation of nucleated cell counts was performed using reference gene primer amplification. Using immunoSEQ multiplex PCR, the repertoire was profiled, and TCRdb retains in-frame clones only, with some absent. V and J calls and clone size are as listed in that table; D and trimming were resolved from the DNA. The repertoire holds 150,000 or so clones, with around 87% as singletons. This record comes from a study of blood T cell repertoires in COVID-19. Study background: Researchers got acute and convalescent COVID-19 samples from the United States, Italy and Spain. T cells, B-cell-depleted T cells, or PBMCs provided the cDNA or gDNA that served as material.

The specimen sequenced was peripheral blood. The source is a woman between 40 and 55 years old with acute or convalescent COVID-19.

The CDR3 sequence is CASSLSRLAGGPRNEQFF. CDR3 in DNA: TGTGCCAGCAGCCTAAGTCGACTAGCGGGGGGGCCGCGGAATGAGCAGTTCTTC. V gene TRBV7-9 combines with J gene TRBJ2-1; 14 bases line up with TRBD2. Germline V CDR1 and CDR2: SEHNR, FQNEAQ (reference sequence). The CDR3 runs to 18 residues. V trimming: 5 bases; J trimming: 7 bases; junction bases outside the gene matches: 13.